The 5 T cell receptor beta chains presented below share a single source sample, sequenced in a study of cytomegalovirus exposure and HLA in healthy donors. The PCR had 60 Vbeta and 13 Jbeta primers. Some clones are missing from TCRdb's copy, which holds only in-frame ones; the method was immunoSEQ multiplex PCR. The listing records about 31,000 clones. The sample comprised PBMCs. The receptor source for this set is a female donor in good health and CMV-seronegative.

The J gene is TRBJ2-1, the V gene TRBV28; D unclear. The CDR3 consists of 16 residues. Germline values: CDR1 MDHEN, CDR2 SYDVKM. V was trimmed by 2 bases and J by 2 bases, leaving 13 bases between them. The CDR3 here is CASSLGVYETYNEQFF. CDR3 nucleotide sequence: TGTGCCAGCAGTTTAGGAGTCTATGAAACCTACAATGAGCAGTTCTTC.

The chain couples TRBV7-3 to TRBJ1-1; D is uncertain. V was trimmed by 0 bases and J by 7 bases, leaving 9 bases between them. This CDR3 region has 13 residues. Germline CDR1 SGHTA, CDR2 FQGTGA. The CDR3 DNA reads as TGTGCCAGCAGCTTAACTCGAACGAGTGAAGCTTTCTTT. Translation gives CASSLTRTSEAFF.

The chain links TRBV2 to TRBJ1-5; 9 bases fit TRBD1. CDR1 SNHLY and CDR2 FYNNEI come from the germline V gene. V lost 6 bases and J lost 1; bases outside the gene matches: 4. The CDR3 has 15 residues. The CDR3 DNA follows: TGTGCCAGCAGCGGACAGGGGCTCAGCAATCAGCCCCAGCATTTT. It specifies CASSGQGLSNQPQHF.

The genes are TRBV5-1 and TRBJ2-4; TRBD2 matches at 12 bases. Losses at the gene ends were 0 bases for V and 7 bases for J; bases not matched to a gene: 2. CDR1 is SGHRS, CDR2 YFSETQ, per germline. This CDR3 is built from 15 residues. For the CDR3, the DNA is TGCGCCAGCAGCTTGGGCCTAGCGGGGGGGAACATTCAGTACTTC. Encoded protein: CASSLGLAGGNIQYF.

The chain recombines TRBV18 with TRBJ1-6; the match to TRBD1 covers 11 bases. Germline CDR1 reads KGHSH; CDR2 reads LQKENI. CDR3 length equals 16 residues. V lost 3 bases to trimming and J lost 8 bases; unmatched junction nucleotides: 6. In DNA form, the CDR3 reads TGTGCCAGCTCACCTTCGCCGGGACAGGGGGATTCACCCCTCCACTTT. Encoded protein: CASSPSPGQGDSPLHF. Variable domain in full (rest from reference TRBV18 and TRBJ1-6): NAGVMQNPRHLVRRRGQEARLRCSPMKGHSHVYWYRQLPEEGLKFMVYLQKENIIDESGMPKERFSAEFPKEGPSILRIQQVVRGDSAAYFCASSPSPGQGDSPLHFGNGTRLTVT.